This T cell receptor (beta chain) was captured in a study of T-cell reconstitution after alpha-beta-depleted transplantation in children. It was with unique molecular identifiers that the TCRbeta library was prepared. TCRdb redid the calling of the PCR reads with MiXCR, one entry per CDR3 protein. The sample comprises about 540,000 distinct CDR3 sequences, around 19% of which are singletons, and 3% to 3.5% rests with the top ten. The CDR3 has 16 amino acids. The junction had 6 bases not matched to a gene; V was cut back by 0 bases and J by 4 bases. Germline V CDR1 and CDR2: LGHDT, YNNKEL (reference sequence). In its sample, this clonotype was seen many times.

This chain links TRBV3-1 with TRBJ1-1; TRBD1 agrees at 9 bases. This receptor was obtained from a human donor who donated a stem cell graft to a child with acute lymphoblastic leukemia. Sequences were derived from PBMCs from the stem cell graft donor, sampled from the stem cell graft. The CDR3 bases are TGTGCCAGCAGCCAAGAGGGGACAGGGTTTATCACTGAAGCTTTCTTT. This gives the protein CASSQEGTGFITEAFF.